The entry below gives a single T cell receptor (beta chain) sequence along with its context. This clonotype was seen a few times. What antigen it recognizes has not been identified. The input lacks base qualities; no much larger clone sits a single base away. The data were taken from a study of response to subunit inactivated influenza vaccine (dated by TCRdb to the late 2010s). Regarding the study in general: To follow how T cells responded to a trivalent subunit inactivated influenza vaccine, the researchers relied on deep quantitative profiling of the T cell receptor repertoire. The paper as a whole reports these results and caveats: It was suggested by the authors that each seasonal influenza vaccination may recruit only a limited number of new T cells.

The trim is 6 bases for V and 7 bases for J, with a gap of 25 bases between the germline ends. The germline V gene provides CDR1 MNHNS and CDR2 SASEGT. Counted from cysteine to phenylalanine, this CDR3 has 17 amino acids. Solely the CDR3 DNA is kept, with 51 bases framed from the first base. Preparation of the library involved RT-PCR. The listed sequencing device is Illumina HiSeq 2500. The public sequencing data were trimmed at Q25 with fastp and processed into clonotypes with MiXCR by TCRdb, which kept only in-frame beta chains. CDR3 protein duplicates are merged, each entry listing the most common genes and DNA. A total of 450,000 to 600,000 distinct CDR3 sequences appear in this sample, approximately 7.6% of them only once. 10% to 15% of the sample comes from the top ten.

The TCR comes from a man aged 45 to 70 who received an inactivated influenza vaccine. Donor details come from another sample of the same person, matched by shared clones. The sequence links TRBV6-1 to TRBJ2-1; the D assignment is uncertain and may be TRBD1 or TRBD2, with 6 bases supporting each. This material consisted of PBMCs from blood, taken 23 to 25 months after vaccination. The nucleotides are TGTGCCAGCAGCCCCCTGAGGGGGGAGGCCCAGTGGAATGAGCAGTTCTTC. Translated, it reads CASSPLRGEAQWNEQFF.